The present T cell receptor beta chain was sequenced within a study of blood T cell repertoires in COVID-19. In the study overall: Researchers got acute and convalescent COVID-19 samples from the United States, Italy and Spain. Nucleic acid was either cDNA or gDNA, and it came from T cells, B-cell-depleted T cells, or PBMCs.

Germline V gene data show CDR1 as WSHSY and CDR2 as SAAADI. V shed 7 bases and J 9 bases; nucleotides not matched to a gene: 6. The CDR3 covers 14 residues. In its sample, this clone was seen once. Original processing notes: Nucleated cell counts were estimated from reference gene primer amplification. Here immunoSEQ multiplex PCR was the method, and the copy in TCRdb shows in-frame clones only, minus some. V, J and clone size reflect that table, while D and trimming were determined from the DNA. The sample contains roughly 250,000 clones, around 89% of which appear only once. Material: peripheral blood. This TCR derives from a man in his sixties who had recovered from COVID-19. This chain joins TRBV10-2 and TRBJ2-1, with 13 bases matching TRBD2. The CDR3 loop is CASILAGGPGEQFF. The CDR3 region has the DNA TGCGCCAGCATACTAGCGGGGGGGCCGGGTGAGCAGTTCTTC.